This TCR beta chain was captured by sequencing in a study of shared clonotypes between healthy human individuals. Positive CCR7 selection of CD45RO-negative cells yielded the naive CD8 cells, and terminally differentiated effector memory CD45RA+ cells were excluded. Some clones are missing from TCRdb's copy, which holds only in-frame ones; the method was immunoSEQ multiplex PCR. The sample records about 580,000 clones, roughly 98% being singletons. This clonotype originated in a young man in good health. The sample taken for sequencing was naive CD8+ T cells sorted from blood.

CDR3 residues: CASSLYRGWAEAFF. For the CDR3, the DNA is TGTGCCAGCAGTTTATATCGGGGCTGGGCTGAAGCTTTCTTT. The J gene is TRBJ1-1, the V gene TRBV28; perhaps TRBD1 as D (5 bases). CDR3 length equals 14 residues. With 1 base removed from V and 6 bases from J, the gap between germline ends came to 12 bases. Germline lookup yields CDR1 MDHEN and CDR2 SYDVKM.